This record looks at one TCR beta chain sequence and its context. Its antigen is undetermined. cDNA synthesis used the whole RNA isolate, giving expressed TCRB sequences. Sequencing of naive, central memory and regulatory T cell samples gave an average of roughly 3.5 million reads. Here immunoSEQ multiplex PCR was the method, and the copy in TCRdb shows in-frame clones only, minus some. The repertoire has under 400,000 clones, around 13% of them found once; the top ten carry 5.5% to 7.5%. This specimen comes from a study of beta chain features in type 1 diabetes. Per the germline V gene, CDR1 is KGHSH and CDR2 is LQKENI. The CDR3 covers 13 residues. Trimming cost V 2 bases and J 2 bases, with 7 bases left between them. Study outcomes and limitations: Junctions at VDJ sites from type 1 diabetes patients had fewer insertions and more deletions. Over-representation of high TCR-expressing cells was a possible consequence of cDNA sequencing.

The chain combines TRBV18 with TRBJ2-7; D remains ambiguous. The sequence was obtained from a man aged 25-45 years in good health. The sample consisted of central memory CD4+ T cells from blood. The CDR3 sequence: CASSPYVTYEQYV. The DNA for the CDR3 is TGTGCCAGCTCACCATATGTAACCTACGAGCAGTACGTC.